This T cell receptor (beta chain) came from a study of human T cells and chemical hapten exposure. On the study more broadly: Each patient's scalp received weekly diphenylcyclopropenone throughout the approximately 25-week study.

Regarding the study as a whole: DPC sensitization produced no change in TCRs with frequency above 1 in 1000. Compared to controls, expanded TCRs made significantly more large clusters of similar CDR3s. Since the donors had alopecia, their immune response may not be the same as that of healthy people.

Time point: patch test 1, 2 weeks after DPC sensitization. Documented treatment: therapeutic diphenylcyclopropenone sensitization with weekly scalp DPC. Each CDR3 protein gets one entry after TCRdb re-called the RACE reads with MiXCR. In the table there are approximately 79,000 distinct CDR3 sequences, approximately 10% of which are singletons. This clonotype has ten or more counts. Its antigen is unidentified. The germline V gene encodes CDR1 LNHDA and CDR2 SQIVND (reference sequence). V shed 1 base and J shed 3 bases, with 16 bases lying between them. The CDR3 sequence is 16 residues long. The source of this sequence is a woman aged 45-65 years with alopecia areata. Some clones in this sample may be carry-over from other donors' samples. The chain combines TRBV19 with TRBJ2-7; the D gene could be TRBD1 or TRBD2 (5 bases each). The sample here was whole blood, taken in connection with sensitization to the hapten diphenylcyclopropenone (DPC). The DNA for the CDR3 is TGTGCCAGTAGTATAGGAACCGGGAAGGGGAGCTACGAGCAGTACTTC. Translation: CASSIGTGKGSYEQYF. Full variable domain (rest looked up from reference TRBV19 and TRBJ2-7): DGGITQSPKYLFRKEGQNVTLSCEQNLNHDAMYWYRQDPGQGLRLIYYSQIVNDFQKGDIAEGYSVSREKKESFPLTVTSAQKNPTAFYLCASSIGTGKGSYEQYFGPGTRLTVT.